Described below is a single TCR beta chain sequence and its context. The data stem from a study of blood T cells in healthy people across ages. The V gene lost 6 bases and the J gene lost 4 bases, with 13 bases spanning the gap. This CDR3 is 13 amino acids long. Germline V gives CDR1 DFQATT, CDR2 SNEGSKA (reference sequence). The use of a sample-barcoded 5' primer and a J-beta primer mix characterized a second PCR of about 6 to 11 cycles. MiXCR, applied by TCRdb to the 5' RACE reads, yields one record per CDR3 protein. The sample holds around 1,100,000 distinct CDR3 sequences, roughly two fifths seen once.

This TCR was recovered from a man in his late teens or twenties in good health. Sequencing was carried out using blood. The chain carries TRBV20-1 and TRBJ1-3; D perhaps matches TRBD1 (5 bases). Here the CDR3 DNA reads TGCAGTGCCGACAGCAAGTTCGGAAACACCATATATTTT. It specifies CSADSKFGNTIYF.